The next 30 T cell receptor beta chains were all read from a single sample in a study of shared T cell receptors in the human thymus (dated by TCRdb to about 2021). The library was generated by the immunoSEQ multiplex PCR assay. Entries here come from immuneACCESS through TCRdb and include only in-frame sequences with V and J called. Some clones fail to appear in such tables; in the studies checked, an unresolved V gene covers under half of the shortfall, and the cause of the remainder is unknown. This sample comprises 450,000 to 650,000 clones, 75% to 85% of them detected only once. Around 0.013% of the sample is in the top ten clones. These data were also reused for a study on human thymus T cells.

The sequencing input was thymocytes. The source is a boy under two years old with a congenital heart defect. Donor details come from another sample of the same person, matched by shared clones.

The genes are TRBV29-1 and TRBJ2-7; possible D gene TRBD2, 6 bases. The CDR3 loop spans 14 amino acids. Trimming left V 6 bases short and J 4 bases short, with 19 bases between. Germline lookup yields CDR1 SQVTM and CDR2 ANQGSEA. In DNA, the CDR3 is TGCAGCGTCGGCCGGGAGCGTCTGAGTTACGAGCAGTACTTC. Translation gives CSVGRERLSYEQYF.

CDR3 sequence reads: CSVVRRECTDTQYF. CDR3 sequence (DNA): TGCAGCGTTGTGCGGCGGGAGTGCACAGATACGCAGTATTTT. The chain employs TRBV29-1 and TRBJ2-3; 7 nucleotides agree with TRBD2. From germline, CDR1 is SQVTM and CDR2 ANQGSEA. Unmatched junction bases numbered 5, after V lost 4 bases and J lost 1 base. The CDR3 is made up of 14 amino acids.

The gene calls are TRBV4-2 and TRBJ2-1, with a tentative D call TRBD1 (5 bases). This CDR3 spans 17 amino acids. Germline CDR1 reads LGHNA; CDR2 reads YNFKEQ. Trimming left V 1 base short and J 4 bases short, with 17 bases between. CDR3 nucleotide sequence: TGTGCCAGCAGCCAAGGTGGTGGGGCAAGGATTTACAATGAGCAGTTCTTC. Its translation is CASSQGGGARIYNEQFF.

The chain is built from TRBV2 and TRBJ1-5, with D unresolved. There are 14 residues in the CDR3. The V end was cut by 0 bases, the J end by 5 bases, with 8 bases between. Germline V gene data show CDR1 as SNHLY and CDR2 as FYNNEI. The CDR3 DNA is TGTGCCAGCAGTGAAGCGCTCGGGGATCAGCCCCAGCATTTT. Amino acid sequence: CASSEALGDQPQHF.

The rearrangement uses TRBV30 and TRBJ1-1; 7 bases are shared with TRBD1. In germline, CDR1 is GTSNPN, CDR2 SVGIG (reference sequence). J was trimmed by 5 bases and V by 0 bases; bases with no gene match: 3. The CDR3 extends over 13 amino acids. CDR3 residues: CAWSVGGRTEAFF. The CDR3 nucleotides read TGTGCCTGGAGTGTAGGGGGCCGTACTGAAGCTTTCTTT.

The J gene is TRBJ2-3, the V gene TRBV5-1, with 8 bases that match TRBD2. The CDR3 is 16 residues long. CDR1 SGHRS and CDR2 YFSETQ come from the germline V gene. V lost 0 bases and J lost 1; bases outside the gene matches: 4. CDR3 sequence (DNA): TGCGCCAGCAGCTTGGAGCGGGAGAGGGGCACAGATACGCAGTATTTT. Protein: CASSLERERGTDTQYF.

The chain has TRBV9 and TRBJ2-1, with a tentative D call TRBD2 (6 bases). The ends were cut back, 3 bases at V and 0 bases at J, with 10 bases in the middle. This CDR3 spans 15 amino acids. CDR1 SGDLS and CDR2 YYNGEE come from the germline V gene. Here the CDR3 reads CASSADGGSYNEQFF. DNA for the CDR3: TGTGCCAGCAGCGCCGACGGGGGCTCCTACAATGAGCAGTTCTTC.

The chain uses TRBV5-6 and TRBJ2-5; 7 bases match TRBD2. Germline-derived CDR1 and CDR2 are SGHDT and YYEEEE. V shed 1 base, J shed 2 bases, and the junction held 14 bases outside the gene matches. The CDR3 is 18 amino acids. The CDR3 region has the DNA TGTGCCAGCAGCTTGTGGGCGATCGGGGGAGGGAATCAAGAGACCCAGTACTTC. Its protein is CASSLWAIGGGNQETQYF.

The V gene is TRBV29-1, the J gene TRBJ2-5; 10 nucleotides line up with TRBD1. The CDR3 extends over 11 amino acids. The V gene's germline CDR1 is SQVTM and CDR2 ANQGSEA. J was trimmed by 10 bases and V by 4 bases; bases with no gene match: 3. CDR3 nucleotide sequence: TGCAGCGTTGTGGACAGGGGGGACCAGTACTTC. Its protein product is CSVVDRGDQYF.

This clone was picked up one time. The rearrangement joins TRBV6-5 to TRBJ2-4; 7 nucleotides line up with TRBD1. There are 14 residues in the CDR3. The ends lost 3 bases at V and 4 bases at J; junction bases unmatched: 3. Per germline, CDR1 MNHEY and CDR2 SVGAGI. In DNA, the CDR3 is TGTGCCAGCAGTTATACAGGGGCAAAAAACATTCAGTACTTC. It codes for CASSYTGAKNIQYF.

The CDR3: CASSEVSRLADGNEQFF. The CDR3 coding sequence is TGTGCCAGCAGTGAGGTTTCGCGTCTAGCGGACGGGAATGAGCAGTTCTTC. The chain combines TRBV6-1 with TRBJ2-1, with TRBD2 identical over 7 bases. The J segment lost 7 bases and the V segment lost 3 bases, leaving 15 bases of the junction unmatched. The CDR3 runs to 17 residues. Per the germline V gene, CDR1 is MNHNS and CDR2 is SASEGT.

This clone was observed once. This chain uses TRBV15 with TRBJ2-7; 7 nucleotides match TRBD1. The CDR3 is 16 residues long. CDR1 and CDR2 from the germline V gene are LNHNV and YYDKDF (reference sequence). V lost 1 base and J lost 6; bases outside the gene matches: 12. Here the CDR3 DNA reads TGTGCCACCAGCAGAGTTGCGGACAGGACCCTAGGCGAGCAGTACTTC. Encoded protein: CATSRVADRTLGEQYF.

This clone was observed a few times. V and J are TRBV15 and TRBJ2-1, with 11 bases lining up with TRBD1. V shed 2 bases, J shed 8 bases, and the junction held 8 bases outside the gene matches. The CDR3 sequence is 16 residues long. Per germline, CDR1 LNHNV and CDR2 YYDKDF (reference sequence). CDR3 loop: CATSRSRDRGVHEQFF. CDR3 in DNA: TGTGCCACCAGCAGAAGCCGGGACAGGGGGGTCCATGAGCAGTTCTTC.

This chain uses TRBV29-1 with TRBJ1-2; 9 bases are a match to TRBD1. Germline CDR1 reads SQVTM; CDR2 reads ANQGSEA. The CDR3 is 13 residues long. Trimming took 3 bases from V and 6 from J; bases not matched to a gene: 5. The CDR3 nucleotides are TGCAGCGTTGATGGACAGGGGAAGGATGGCTACACCTTC. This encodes CSVDGQGKDGYTF. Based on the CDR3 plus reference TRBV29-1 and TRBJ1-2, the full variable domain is SAVISQKPSRDICQRGTSLTIQCQVDSQVTMMFWYRQQPGQSLTLIATANQGSEATYESGFVIDKFPISRPNLTFSTLTVSNMSPEDSSIYLCSVDGQGKDGYTFGSGTRLTVV.

CDR3 nucleotides: TGCGCCAGCAGCCAAGAACCCCCAGCGGGATGGTACAATGAGCAGTTCTTC. Translation gives CASSQEPPAGWYNEQFF. This chain joins TRBV4-1 and TRBJ2-1; 7 bases agree with TRBD2. From germline, CDR1 is MGHRA and CDR2 YSYEKL. The ends lost 0 bases at V and 4 bases at J; junction bases unmatched: 9. The CDR3 contains 17 residues.

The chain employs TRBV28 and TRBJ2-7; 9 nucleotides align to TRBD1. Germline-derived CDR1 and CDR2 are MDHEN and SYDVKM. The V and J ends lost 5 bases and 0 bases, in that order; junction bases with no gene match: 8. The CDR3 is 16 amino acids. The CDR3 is CASSAGQGPRSYEQYF. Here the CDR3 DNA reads TGTGCCAGCAGTGCCGGACAGGGGCCCCGCTCCTACGAGCAGTACTTC.

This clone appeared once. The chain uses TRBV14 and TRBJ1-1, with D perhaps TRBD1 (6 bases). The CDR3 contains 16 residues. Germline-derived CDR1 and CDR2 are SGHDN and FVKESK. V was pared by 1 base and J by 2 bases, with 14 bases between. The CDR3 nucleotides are TGTGCCAGCAGCCAAGTAGGTGACAGGAAAAACACTGAAGCTTTCTTT. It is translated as CASSQVGDRKNTEAFF.

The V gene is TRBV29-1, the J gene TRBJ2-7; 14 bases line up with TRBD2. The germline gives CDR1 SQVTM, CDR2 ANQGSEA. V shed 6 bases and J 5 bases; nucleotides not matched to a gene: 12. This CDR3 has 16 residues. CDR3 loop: CSVEPGLAGDGNEQYF. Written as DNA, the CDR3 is TGCAGCGTAGAACCGGGACTAGCGGGAGATGGGAACGAGCAGTACTTC.

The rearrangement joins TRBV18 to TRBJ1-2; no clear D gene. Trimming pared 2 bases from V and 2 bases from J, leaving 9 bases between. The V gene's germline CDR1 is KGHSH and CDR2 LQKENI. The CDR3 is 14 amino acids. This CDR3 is CASSPVAGNYGYTF. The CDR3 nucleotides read TGTGCCAGCTCACCAGTGGCGGGGAACTATGGCTACACCTTC.

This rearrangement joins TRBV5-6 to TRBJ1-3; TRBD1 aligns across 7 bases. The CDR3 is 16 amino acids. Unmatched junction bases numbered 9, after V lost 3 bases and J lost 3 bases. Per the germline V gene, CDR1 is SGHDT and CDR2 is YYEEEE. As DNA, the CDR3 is TGTGCCAGCAGCTCTAGACAGGGAAGAAGTGGAAACACCATATATTTT. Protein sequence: CASSSRQGRSGNTIYF.

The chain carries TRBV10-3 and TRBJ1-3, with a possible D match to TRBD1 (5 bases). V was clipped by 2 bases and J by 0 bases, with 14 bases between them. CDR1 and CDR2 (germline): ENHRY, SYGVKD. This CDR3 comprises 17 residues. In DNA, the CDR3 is TGTGCCATCAGTGAGGCAGGGTTAAGTGGCTCTGGAAACACCATATATTTT. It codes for CAISEAGLSGSGNTIYF.

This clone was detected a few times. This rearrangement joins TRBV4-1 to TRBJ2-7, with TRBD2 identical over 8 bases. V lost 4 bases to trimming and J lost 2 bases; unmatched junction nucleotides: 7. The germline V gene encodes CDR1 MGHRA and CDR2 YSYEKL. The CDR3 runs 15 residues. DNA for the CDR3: TGCGCCAGCAGCCCCAAAGCGGGGGAGGCCTACGAGCAGTACTTC. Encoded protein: CASSPKAGEAYEQYF.

DNA for the CDR3: TGCGCCAGCAGCCAATGGCAAGGACAGGCGACCTTAGCTAACTATGGCTACACCTTC. Translation: CASSQWQGQATLANYGYTF. This sequence joins TRBV4-1 and TRBJ1-2, with 7 nucleotides matching TRBD1. CDR1 is MGHRA, CDR2 YSYEKL, per germline. Unmatched junction bases numbered 15, after V lost 2 bases and J lost 0 bases. This CDR3 spans 19 amino acids.

The CDR3 nucleotides read TGTGCCATCAGTGTACAGGGGGAGAATCAGCCCCAGCATTTT. Translating gives CAISVQGENQPQHF. The chain carries TRBV10-3 and TRBJ1-5, with TRBD1 matching 8 bases. J was trimmed by 4 bases and V by 4 bases; bases with no gene match: 3. This CDR3 contains 14 residues. Germline CDR1 is ENHRY and CDR2 is SYGVKD.

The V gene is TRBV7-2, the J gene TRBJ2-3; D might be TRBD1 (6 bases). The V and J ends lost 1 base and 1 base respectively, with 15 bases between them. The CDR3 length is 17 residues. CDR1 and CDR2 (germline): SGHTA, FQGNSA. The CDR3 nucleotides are TGTGCCAGCAGCTTAGGGGGAGAGGGGGTCTGCACAGATACGCAGTATTTT. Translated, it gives CASSLGGEGVCTDTQYF.

CDR3 sequence reads: CASSLRPAGDYEQYF. CDR3 nucleotide sequence: TGTGCCAGCAGTTTACGGCCCGCAGGGGACTACGAGCAGTACTTC. The chain carries TRBV27 and TRBJ2-7; D might be TRBD1 (6 bases). V was clipped by 2 bases and J by 3 bases, with 14 bases between them. From germline, CDR1 is MNHEY and CDR2 SMNVEV (reference sequence). The CDR3 is 15 residues long.

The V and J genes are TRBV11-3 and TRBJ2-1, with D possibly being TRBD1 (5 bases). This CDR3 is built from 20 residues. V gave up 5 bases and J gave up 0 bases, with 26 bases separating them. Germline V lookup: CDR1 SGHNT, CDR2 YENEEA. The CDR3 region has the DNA TGTGCCAGCAGCCCGTGGTCGCAGGGAAGGACCGAGAGCTCCTACAATGAGCAGTTCTTC. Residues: CASSPWSQGRTESSYNEQFF.

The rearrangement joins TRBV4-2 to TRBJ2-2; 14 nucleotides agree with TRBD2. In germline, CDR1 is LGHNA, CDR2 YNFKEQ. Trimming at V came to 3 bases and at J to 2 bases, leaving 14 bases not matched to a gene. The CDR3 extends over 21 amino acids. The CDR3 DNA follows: TGTGCCAGCAGCCAGATGAGTCCCGGGACTAGCGGGAGACTTAACACCGGGGAGCTGTTTTTT. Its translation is CASSQMSPGTSGRLNTGELFF.

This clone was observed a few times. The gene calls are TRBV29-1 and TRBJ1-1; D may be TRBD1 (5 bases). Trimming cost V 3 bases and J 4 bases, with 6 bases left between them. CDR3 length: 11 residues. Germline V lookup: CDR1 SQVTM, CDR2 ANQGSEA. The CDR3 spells CSVEGGTEAFF. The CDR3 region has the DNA TGCAGCGTTGAGGGGGGCACTGAAGCTTTCTTT. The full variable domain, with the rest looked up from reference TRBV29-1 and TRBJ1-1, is SAVISQKPSRDICQRGTSLTIQCQVDSQVTMMFWYRQQPGQSLTLIATANQGSEATYESGFVIDKFPISRPNLTFSTLTVSNMSPEDSSIYLCSVEGGTEAFFGQGTRLTVV.

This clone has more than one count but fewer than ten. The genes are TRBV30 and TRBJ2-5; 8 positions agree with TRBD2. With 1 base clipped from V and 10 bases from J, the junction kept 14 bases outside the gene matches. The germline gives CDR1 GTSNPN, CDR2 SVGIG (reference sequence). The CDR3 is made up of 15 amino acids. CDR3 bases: TGTGCCTGGAGTGGGGTTAGCGGGACCCTTGCTGACCAGTACTTC. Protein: CAWSGVSGTLADQYF.